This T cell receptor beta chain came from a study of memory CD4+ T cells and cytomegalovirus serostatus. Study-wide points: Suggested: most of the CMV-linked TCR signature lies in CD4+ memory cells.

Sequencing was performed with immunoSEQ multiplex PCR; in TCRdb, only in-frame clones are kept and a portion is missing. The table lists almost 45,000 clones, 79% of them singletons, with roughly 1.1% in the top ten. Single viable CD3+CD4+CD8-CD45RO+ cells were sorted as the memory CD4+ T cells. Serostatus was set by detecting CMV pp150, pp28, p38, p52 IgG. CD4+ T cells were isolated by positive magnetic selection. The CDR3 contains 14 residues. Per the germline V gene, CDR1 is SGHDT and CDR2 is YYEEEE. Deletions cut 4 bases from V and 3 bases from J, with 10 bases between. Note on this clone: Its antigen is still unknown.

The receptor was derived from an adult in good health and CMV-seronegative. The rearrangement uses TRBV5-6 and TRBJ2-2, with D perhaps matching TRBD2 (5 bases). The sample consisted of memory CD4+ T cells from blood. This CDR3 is CASSKGEYTGELFF. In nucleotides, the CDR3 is TGTGCCAGCAGCAAGGGAGAGTACACCGGGGAGCTGTTTTTT.